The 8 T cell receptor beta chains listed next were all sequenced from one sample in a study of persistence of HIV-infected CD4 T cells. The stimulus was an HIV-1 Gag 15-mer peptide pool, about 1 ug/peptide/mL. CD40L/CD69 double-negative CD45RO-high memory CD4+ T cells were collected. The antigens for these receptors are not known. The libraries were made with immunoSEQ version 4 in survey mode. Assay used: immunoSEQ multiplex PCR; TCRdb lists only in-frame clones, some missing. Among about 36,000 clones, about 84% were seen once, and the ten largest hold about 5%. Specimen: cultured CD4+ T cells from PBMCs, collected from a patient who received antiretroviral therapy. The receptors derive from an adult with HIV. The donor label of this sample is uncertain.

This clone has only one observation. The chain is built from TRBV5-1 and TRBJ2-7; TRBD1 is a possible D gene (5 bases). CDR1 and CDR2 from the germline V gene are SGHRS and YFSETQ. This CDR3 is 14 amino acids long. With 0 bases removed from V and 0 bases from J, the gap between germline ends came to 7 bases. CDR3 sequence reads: CASSLVDSSYEQYF. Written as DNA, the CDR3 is TGCGCCAGCAGCTTGGTCGACAGCTCCTACGAGCAGTACTTC.

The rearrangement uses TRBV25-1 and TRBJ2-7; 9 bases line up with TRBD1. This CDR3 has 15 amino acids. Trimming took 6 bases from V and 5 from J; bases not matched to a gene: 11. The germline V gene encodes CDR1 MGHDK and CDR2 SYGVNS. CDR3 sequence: CASSLPGQGIHEQYF. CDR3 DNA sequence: TGTGCCAGCAGCCTACCGGGACAGGGAATCCACGAGCAGTACTTC.

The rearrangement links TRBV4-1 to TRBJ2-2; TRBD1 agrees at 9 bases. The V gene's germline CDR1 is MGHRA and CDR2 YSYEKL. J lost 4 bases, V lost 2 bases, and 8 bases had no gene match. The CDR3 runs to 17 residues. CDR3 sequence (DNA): TGCGCCAGCAGCCAATTCACCGGGACAGGGACCACCGGGGAGCTGTTTTTT. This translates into CASSQFTGTGTTGELFF.

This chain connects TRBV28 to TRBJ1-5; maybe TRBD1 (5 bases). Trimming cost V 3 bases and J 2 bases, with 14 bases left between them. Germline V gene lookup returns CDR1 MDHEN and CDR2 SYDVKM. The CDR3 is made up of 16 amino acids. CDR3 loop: CASSFGEKGGNQPQHF. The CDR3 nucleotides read TGTGCCAGCAGTTTCGGGGAAAAAGGGGGCAATCAGCCCCAGCATTTT.

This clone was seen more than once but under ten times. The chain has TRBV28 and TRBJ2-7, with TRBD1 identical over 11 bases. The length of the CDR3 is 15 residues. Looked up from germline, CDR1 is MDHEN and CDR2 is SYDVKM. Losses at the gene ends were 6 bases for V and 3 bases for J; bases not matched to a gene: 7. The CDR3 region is CASRTGQGAFYEQYF. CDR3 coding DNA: TGTGCCAGCAGAACCGGACAGGGGGCTTTCTACGAGCAGTACTTC.

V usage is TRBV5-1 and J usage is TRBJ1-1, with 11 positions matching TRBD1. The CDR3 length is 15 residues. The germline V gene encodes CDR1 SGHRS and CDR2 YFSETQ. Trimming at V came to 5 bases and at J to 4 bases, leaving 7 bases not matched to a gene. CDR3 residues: CASSTGQGGFTEAFF. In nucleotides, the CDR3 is TGCGCCAGCAGTACGGGACAGGGGGGCTTCACTGAAGCTTTCTTT. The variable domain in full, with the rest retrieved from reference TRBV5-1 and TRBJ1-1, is KAGVTQTPRYLIKTRGQQVTLSCSPISGHRSVSWYQQTPGQGLQFLFEYFSETQRNKGNFPGRFSGRQFSNSRSEMNVSTLELGDSALYLCASSTGQGGFTEAFFGQGTRLTVV.

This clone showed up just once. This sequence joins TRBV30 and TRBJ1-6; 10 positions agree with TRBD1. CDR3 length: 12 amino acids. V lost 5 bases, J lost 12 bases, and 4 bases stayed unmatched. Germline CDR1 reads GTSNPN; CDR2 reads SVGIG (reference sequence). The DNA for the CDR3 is TGTGCCTGGGGACAGGGGGGACGACCCCTCCACTTT. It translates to CAWGQGGRPLHF.

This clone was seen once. Here the CDR3 reads CASSLWGGSNTEAFF. The DNA for the CDR3 is TGTGCCAGCAGTTTATGGGGGGGCTCCAACACTGAAGCTTTCTTT. The V call is TRBV27, the J call TRBJ1-1; TRBD1 might be the D (6 bases). V lost 1 base, J lost 2 bases, and 11 bases lay in between. Looked up from germline, CDR1 is MNHEY and CDR2 is SMNVEV (reference sequence). This CDR3 is built from 15 residues.